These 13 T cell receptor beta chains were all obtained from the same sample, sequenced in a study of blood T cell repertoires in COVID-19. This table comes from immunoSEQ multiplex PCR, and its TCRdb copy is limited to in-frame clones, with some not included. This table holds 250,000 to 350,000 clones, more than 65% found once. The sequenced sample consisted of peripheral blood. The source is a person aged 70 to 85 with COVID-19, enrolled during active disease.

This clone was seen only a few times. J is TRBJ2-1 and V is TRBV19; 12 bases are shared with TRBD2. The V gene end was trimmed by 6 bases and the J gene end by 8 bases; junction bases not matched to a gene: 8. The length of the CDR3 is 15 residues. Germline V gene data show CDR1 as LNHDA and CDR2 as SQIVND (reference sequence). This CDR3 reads CASRLTSGGGYEQFF. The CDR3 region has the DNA TGTGCCAGTAGGTTGACTAGCGGGGGTGGCTATGAGCAGTTCTTC. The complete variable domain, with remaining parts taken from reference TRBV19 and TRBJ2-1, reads DGGITQSPKYLFRKEGQNVTLSCEQNLNHDAMYWYRQDPGQGLRLIYYSQIVNDFQKGDIAEGYSVSREKKESFPLTVTSAQKNPTAFYLCASRLTSGGGYEQFFGPGTRLTVL.

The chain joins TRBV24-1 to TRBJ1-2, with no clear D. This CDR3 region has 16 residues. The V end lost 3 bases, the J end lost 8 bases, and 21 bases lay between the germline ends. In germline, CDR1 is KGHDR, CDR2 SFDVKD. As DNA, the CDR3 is TGTGCCACCAGTGATGCGATGCAAAGGCCTTCGGGGGGCTACACCTTC. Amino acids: CATSDAMQRPSGGYTF.

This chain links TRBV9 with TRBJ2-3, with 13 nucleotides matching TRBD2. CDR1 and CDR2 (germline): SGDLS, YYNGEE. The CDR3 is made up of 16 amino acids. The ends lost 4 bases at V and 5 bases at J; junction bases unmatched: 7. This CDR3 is CASSSRLAGGLDTQYF. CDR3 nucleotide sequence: TGTGCCAGCAGCTCCCGACTAGCGGGGGGTCTAGATACGCAGTATTTT.

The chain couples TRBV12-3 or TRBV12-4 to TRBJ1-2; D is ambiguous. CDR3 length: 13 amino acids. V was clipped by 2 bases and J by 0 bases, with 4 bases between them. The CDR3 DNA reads TGTGCCAGCAGTTTACACACTAACTATGGCTACACCTTC. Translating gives CASSLHTNYGYTF.

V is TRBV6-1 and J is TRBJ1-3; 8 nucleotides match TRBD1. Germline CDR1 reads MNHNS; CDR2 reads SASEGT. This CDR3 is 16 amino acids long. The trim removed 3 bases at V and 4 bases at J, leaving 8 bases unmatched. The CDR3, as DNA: TGTGCCAGCAGTGATCACAGGGGGTCGGGAGGAAACACCATATATTTT. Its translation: CASSDHRGSGGNTIYF.

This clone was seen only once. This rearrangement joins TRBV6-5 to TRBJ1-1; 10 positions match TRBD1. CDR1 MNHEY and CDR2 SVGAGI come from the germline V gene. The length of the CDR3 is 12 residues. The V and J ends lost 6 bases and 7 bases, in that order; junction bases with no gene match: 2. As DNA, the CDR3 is TGTGCCAGCAGAAGGACAGGGGGTGAAGCTTTCTTT. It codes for CASRRTGGEAFF.

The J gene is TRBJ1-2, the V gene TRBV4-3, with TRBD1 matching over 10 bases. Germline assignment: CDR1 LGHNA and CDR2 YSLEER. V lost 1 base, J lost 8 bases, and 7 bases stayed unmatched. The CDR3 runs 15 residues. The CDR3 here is CASSQGTGGFGGYTF. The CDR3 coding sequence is TGCGCCAGCAGCCAAGGGACAGGGGGGTTCGGGGGCTACACCTTC.

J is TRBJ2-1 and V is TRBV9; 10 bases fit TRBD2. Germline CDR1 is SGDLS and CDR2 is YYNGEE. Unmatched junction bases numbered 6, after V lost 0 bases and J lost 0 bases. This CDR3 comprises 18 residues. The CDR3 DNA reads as TGTGCCAGCAGCGTAGATAGCGGGAGGAGAGGCTCCTACAATGAGCAGTTCTTC. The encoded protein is CASSVDSGRRGSYNEQFF.

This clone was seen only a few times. Here the CDR3 reads CASSSGGLAGFLEQFF. As DNA, the CDR3 is TGTGCCAGCAGCTCCGGGGGGCTAGCAGGCTTCCTTGAGCAGTTCTTC. The chain recombines TRBV7-2 with TRBJ2-1, with a weak D call TRBD2 (7 bases). Per the germline V gene, CDR1 is SGHTA and CDR2 is FQGNSA. The V gene lost 4 bases and the J gene lost 9 bases, with 22 bases spanning the gap. There are 16 residues in the CDR3.

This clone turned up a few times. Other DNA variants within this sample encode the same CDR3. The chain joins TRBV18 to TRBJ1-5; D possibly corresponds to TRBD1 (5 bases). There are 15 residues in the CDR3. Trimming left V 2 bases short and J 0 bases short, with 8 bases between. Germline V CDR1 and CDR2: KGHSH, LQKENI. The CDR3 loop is CASSPTDSSNQPQHF. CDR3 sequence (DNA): TGTGCCAGCTCACCAACAGACAGTAGCAATCAGCCCCAGCATTTT.

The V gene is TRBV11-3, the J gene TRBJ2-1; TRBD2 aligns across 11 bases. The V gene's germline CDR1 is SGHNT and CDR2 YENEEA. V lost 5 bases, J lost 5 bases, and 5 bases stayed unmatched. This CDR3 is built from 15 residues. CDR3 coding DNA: TGTGCCAGCAGCCCTGGGACTAGCGGAGACAATGAGCAGTTCTTC. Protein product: CASSPGTSGDNEQFF.

The CDR3 DNA is TGCGCCAGCAGCCGGACTAGCGGGAGCATGGAGACCCAGTACTTC. It codes for CASSRTSGSMETQYF. The chain is built from TRBV5-1 and TRBJ2-5; 13 nucleotides line up with TRBD2. Losses at the gene ends were 4 bases for V and 5 bases for J; bases not matched to a gene: 5. Germline loops: CDR1 SGHRS, CDR2 YFSETQ. This CDR3 is built from 15 residues.

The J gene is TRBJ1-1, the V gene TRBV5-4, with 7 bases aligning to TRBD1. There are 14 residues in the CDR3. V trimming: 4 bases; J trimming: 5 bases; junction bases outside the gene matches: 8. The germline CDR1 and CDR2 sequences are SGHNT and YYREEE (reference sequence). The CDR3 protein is CASSRRGTETEAFF. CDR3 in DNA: TGTGCCAGCAGCCGCAGGGGGACAGAGACTGAAGCTTTCTTT.